Reported below is one TCR beta chain. Its antigen is unidentified. There are 14 residues in the CDR3. V was trimmed by 2 bases and J by 5 bases, leaving 11 bases between them. Germline V gene lookup returns CDR1 SGHDT and CDR2 YYEEEE. The entry originates in a study of CD8 T cells in Susac syndrome. Study-wide results and caveats: That the number of individuals in its TCR sequencing and HLA analysis was relatively small was acknowledged by the study.

cDNA came from approximately 0.5 to 1 ug RNA primed by random hexamers. TCRdb passed the immunoSEQ multiplex PCR reads through MiXCR, listing each CDR3 protein once. Of about 210,000 distinct CDR3 sequences listed, roughly 96% are singletons. The sample was CD4+ T cells from PBMCs. The TCR comes from a human donor with multiple sclerosis. V is TRBV5-6 and J is TRBJ2-4; D perhaps matches TRBD2 (6 bases). CDR3 DNA: TGTGCCAGCAGCTTCCCCAGCGGGCAAAACATTCAGTACTTC. Its translation: CASSFPSGQNIQYF.